The clone carrying this T cell receptor beta chain ranks as medium-sized (0.01 to 0.1%). Its antigen remains unknown. Sequencing used immunoSEQ multiplex PCR; TCRdb keeps in-frame clones, though not all of them. The sample lists roughly 170,000 clones, more than 80% occurring once. V dropped 1 base and J dropped 5 bases, with 11 bases sitting between them. CDR1 is LGHNA, CDR2 YNFKEQ, per germline. The CDR3 runs 14 residues. The source of the sample is a study of cytotoxic CD8 clonotypes in ibrutinib-treated CLL. Study information: Researchers reported around 10 relapsed/refractory and over 14 treatment-naive patients, roughly 18 of them IGHV unmutated. Findings and caveats of the study: Under treatment, the uncommon public clonotypes either contracted or remained stable. Clonality, elevated at ibrutinib response, dropped back toward baseline at progression. Sustained-remission and progressing patients diverged in sampling times.

The chain uses TRBV4-2 and TRBJ1-1; unclear D gene. This sequence was found in a human donor with chronic lymphocytic leukemia. This material consisted of PBMCs, taken after 24 months of ibrutinib treatment. The CDR3 spells CASSQVVTGTEAFF. In nucleotides, the CDR3 is TGTGCCAGCAGCCAAGTCGTTACGGGAACTGAAGCTTTCTTT.